This is a list of T cell receptor beta chains from one sample in a study of a mutant IDH1 vaccine in newly diagnosed glioma. This table comes from immunoSEQ multiplex PCR, and its TCRdb copy is limited to in-frame clones, with some not included. The repertoire holds about 38,000 clones, with 60% to 80% as singletons. The sample in question was PBMCs, obtained from a glioma patient treated with radiotherapy, temozolomide or both. These receptors all stem from a man aged 35 to 55 with glioma. Some clones in this sample may be carry-over from other donors' samples. Both conserved end residues are part of each CDR3.

V gene,CDR3 protein
TRBV5-1,CASSLGTGLWEQFF
TRBV7-8,CASSLTGPYYSNQPQHF
TRBV7-2,CASSRDIQNYGYTF
TRBV9,CASSVVGGETQYF
TRBV7-2,CASSTGGAGNQPQHF
TRBV9,CASSVASSGGSPYNEQFF
TRBV29-1,CSLGGSAETQYF
TRBV4-1,CASSRKDMGNTEAFF
TRBV6-6,CASSSLGGETQYF
TRBV30,CAFQTGFSGANVLTF
TRBV11-2,CASSLAMNTEAFF
TRBV29-1,CSVHKTGGAYNEQFF
TRBV28,CASSFGLGGFRQPQHF
TRBV6-1,CASLPFGLSYEQYF
TRBV11-2,CASRPADQGAHTEAFF
TRBV20-1,CSGATDTQYF
TRBV29-1,CSVDVAPGTQYF
TRBV30,CAWSGTDSNRPQHF
TRBV11-2,CASSLDPGLAGAYSYEQYF
TRBV10-1,CASDRGSLGTGELFF
TRBV19,CASSTWTAADEKLFF
TRBV15,CATSRGTTTSHYGYTF
TRBV6-1,CASSAPTSGANVLTF
TRBV28,CASSSPTGANEKLFF
TRBV7-9,CASSLRGSNQPQHF
TRBV7-7,CASSLGPPGDYSGANVLTF
TRBV13,CASSLGLRQGEGGNTIYF
TRBV9,CASSRDSWNEKLFF
TRBV14,CASSLGTAYGYTF
TRBV5-1,CASSQGQAREQYF
TRBV4-2,CASSQDGDSYGYTF
TRBV7-8,CASSTKRGPDTQYF
TRBV9,CASNGQSNYGYTF
TRBV6-6,CASTGRTNTGELFF
TRBV2,CASSEANQGLETQYF
TRBV5-4,CASSLVGGTNTGELFF
TRBV4-1,CASSQGYGGYNYGYTF
TRBV2,CASSDSSGTGVYGYTF
TRBV6-1,CASSERETGNTGELFF
TRBV7-6,CASSLGSDPYPDTQYF